The T cell receptor (beta chain) described here comes from a study of Graves' ophthalmopathy and Graves' hyperthyroidism. Germline V gene data show CDR1 as KGHSH and CDR2 as LQKENI. The CDR3 runs to 15 residues. Trimming removed 1 base from V and 0 bases from J, with 10 bases in between. Amplified material comprised TCR beta CDR3 regions derived from RNA transcripts. HTBI primers were used in a first-round RT-PCR, which preceded a second-round multiplex PCR. TCRdb re-derived calls from the multiplex PCR reads in MiXCR, one entry per CDR3 protein. The table includes approximately 460,000 distinct CDR3 sequences, around 15% detected once.

The material sequenced was blood. The clonotype originates from a woman aged 30 to 39 with Graves' ophthalmopathy. The V call is TRBV18, the J call TRBJ2-7, with TRBD2 as a possible D gene (6 bases). The CDR3 loop is CASSPRAGSSYEQYF. The CDR3 coding sequence is TGTGCCAGCTCACCACGGGCGGGGAGCTCCTACGAGCAGTACTTC.